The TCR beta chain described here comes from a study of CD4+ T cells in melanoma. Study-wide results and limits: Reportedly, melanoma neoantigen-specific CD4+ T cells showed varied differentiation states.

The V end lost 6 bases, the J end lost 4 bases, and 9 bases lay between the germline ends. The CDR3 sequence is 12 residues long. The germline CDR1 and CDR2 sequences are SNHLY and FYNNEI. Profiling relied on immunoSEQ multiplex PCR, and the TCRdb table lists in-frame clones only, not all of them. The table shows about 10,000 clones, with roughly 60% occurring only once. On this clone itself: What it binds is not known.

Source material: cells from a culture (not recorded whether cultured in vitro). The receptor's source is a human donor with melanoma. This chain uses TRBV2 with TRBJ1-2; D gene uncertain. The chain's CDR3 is CASSETFYGYTF. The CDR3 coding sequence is TGTGCCAGCAGCGAGACCTTCTATGGCTACACCTTC.